Listed below are T cell receptor beta chains from one sample, sequenced in a study of blood T cell repertoires in COVID-19. Clones were sequenced by immunoSEQ multiplex PCR, and TCRdb holds only the in-frame ones, with some missing. The sample includes 150,000 to 200,000 clones, about 84% of them seen just once. The sample taken for sequencing was PBMCs or T cells enriched from blood (not recorded which). These receptors came from a man in his forties who had recovered from COVID-19. The CDR3 runs from the conserved cysteine through the conserved F or W. A D gene is named only where the DNA matches it firmly. Size values are once, few and many counts, or a class for expanded clones, and some rows have none.

clone_size j_call d_call v_call cdr3_nt cdr3_aa
. TRBJ1-1 . TRBV7-3 TGTGCCAGCAGCCGACCGGGGGACACTGAAGCTTTCTTT CASSRPGDTEAFF
. TRBJ1-1 . TRBV7-3 TGTGCCAGCAAGAACAGTCAGAACACTGAAGCTTTCTTT CASKNSQNTEAFF
. TRBJ1-2 TRBD1 TRBV6-4 TGTGCCAGCAGTCGGGACAGCTATGATGGCTACACCTTC CASSRDSYDGYTF
. TRBJ2-3 TRBD1 TRBV11-2 TGTGCCAGCAGTGATTGGACAGGGATATCAGATACGCAGTATTTT CASSDWTGISDTQYF
. TRBJ1-2 . TRBV6-5 TGTGCCAGCCGCCGGGAAGTAAGGAGTGGCTACACCTTC CASRREVRSGYTF
. TRBJ1-4 . TRBV11-2 TGTGCCAGCAGCTTAGGGGCGTCTGCAACTAATGAAAAACTGTTTTTT CASSLGASATNEKLFF
. TRBJ1-6 . TRBV6-5 TGTGCCAGCAGTTACTCGAGGTTCTTATTAAGTTCACCCCTCCACTTT CASSYSRFLLSSPLHF
. TRBJ1-4 . TRBV5-1 TGCGCCAGCAGCTTGGCCGGGGAGATTAATGAAAAACTGTTTTTT CASSLAGEINEKLFF
few TRBJ2-5 TRBD2 TRBV5-1 TGCGCCAGCAGCGATGGCCCCCACATACTAGCGGGGGGGCTAGAGACCCAGTACTTC CASSDGPHILAGGLETQYF
. TRBJ1-1 TRBD1 TRBV5-1 TGCGCCAGCAGATTCGGGACAGGAACAGGAACTGAAGCTTTCTTT CASRFGTGTGTEAFF
. TRBJ1-2 . TRBV3-1/TRBV3-2 TGTGCCAGCAGCCAGAGTGCCCTTAACTATGGCTACACCTTC CASSQSALNYGYTF
. TRBJ2-6 TRBD2 TRBV2 TGTGCCAGCAGTCTCGCCGGGGGGAGGACCTCTGGGGCCAACGTCCTGACTTTC CASSLAGGRTSGANVLTF
. TRBJ2-2 TRBD2 TRBV11-1 TGTGCCAGCAGCTTTGGACTAGCGGCCACCGGGGAGCTGTTTTTT CASSFGLAATGELFF
. TRBJ2-2 TRBD2 TRBV19 TGTGCCACTGGGACTAGCGGGGGCCCGACCGGGGAGCTGTTTTTT CATGTSGGPTGELFF
. TRBJ1-4 . TRBV19 TGTGCCAGTATCCCTGTCTCGGGGACACTGGAATTGGGAAAACTGTTTTTT CASIPVSGTLELGKLFF
. TRBJ1-2 TRBD1 TRBV19 TGTGCCAGTAGTAAGAAGACAGGGGGGATTGACTATGGCTACACCTTC CASSKKTGGIDYGYTF
once TRBJ1-2 TRBD1 TRBV29-1 TGCAGCGTTGAACCGGACAGGGGGCGACGACACTATGGCTACACCTTC CSVEPDRGRRHYGYTF
. TRBJ2-1 TRBD2 TRBV9 TGTGCCAGCAGCCTACAAAGTAGCGGGGGGGCCTCCTACAATGAGCAGTTCTTC CASSLQSSGGASYNEQFF
. TRBJ1-1 TRBD1 TRBV7-9 TGTGCCGGGGGGACAGGACAGAACACTGAAGCTTTCTTT CAGGTGQNTEAFF
once TRBJ2-5 TRBD2 TRBV15 TGTGCCACCAGCAGGCTCGGGACTAGAAAGGAGACCCAGTACTTC CATSRLGTRKETQYF
many TRBJ1-5 . TRBV2 TGTGCCAGCAGGCAATTTTACGGGTCCGGGAGGGGCAATCAGCCCCAGCATTTT CASRQFYGSGRGNQPQHF
few TRBJ2-7 TRBD1 TRBV4-2 TGTGCCAGCAGCCAAGTCGGGACAGGTTCATCCTACGAGCAGTACTTC CASSQVGTGSSYEQYF
. TRBJ1-5 . TRBV10-1 TGCGCCCAGGCAGGGGTTTCCAATCAGCCCCAGCATTTT CAQAGVSNQPQHF
once TRBJ2-1 . TRBV30 TGTGCCTGGAGTGTACGGTTGGGCGGGGAGCAGTTCTTC CAWSVRLGGEQFF
. TRBJ2-7 . TRBV3-1/TRBV3-2 TGTGCCAGCAGCTGGGTCGGGGACGAGCAGTACTTC CASSWVGDEQYF
. TRBJ1-2 . TRBV5-1 TGCGCCAGCAGGACCCTGATTCCAACAGTCAACACTAACTATGGCTACACCTTC CASRTLIPTVNTNYGYTF
many TRBJ1-1 . TRBV6-6 TGTGCCAGCAGTCACCCCAGGGAGCGGGCGTGGAACACTGAAGCTTTCTTT CASSHPRERAWNTEAFF
. TRBJ2-3 TRBD1 TRBV5-4 TGTGCCAGCAGCTTGACAGGGGTTACAGATACGCAGTATTTT CASSLTGVTDTQYF